This T cell receptor (beta chain) came from a study of monozygotic twins with inflammatory bowel disease. The template switching step added UMIs that contained a 6-nucleotide sample barcode. Nested PCRs of roughly 17 and 9 cycles, two in total, were run on TCRalpha and TCRbeta cDNA. Reprocessing the 5' RACE reads, TCRdb reports a single entry for every CDR3 protein and omits DNA. Its table lists over 350,000 distinct CDR3 sequences. Looked up from germline, CDR1 is SEHNR and CDR2 is FQNEAQ (reference sequence). The CDR3 totals 15 residues. General study findings and limits: Clonotype sharing was lower in IBD patients than healthy twins, most markedly with disease activity.

Researchers collected 2.5 ml of blood per donor. About this clonotype itself: The antigen remains unidentified.

The sample was blood. This chain joins TRBV7-9 and TRBJ2-1; TCRdb reports TRBD1, a call that lacks DNA to check it against. This TCR derives from a human donor with ulcerative colitis or Crohn's disease, or a healthy co-twin of an affected twin (not recorded which). CDR3 protein: CASSLWAGSHNEQFF.